A single sample is the source of the 13 T cell receptor beta chains below, sequenced in a study of CD8 T cells in ankylosing spondylitis. Findings of the study overall: It appeared that ankylosing spondylitis blood was characterized by a TCR beta motif of about 8 highly homologous variants.

The antigens these receptors bind are not known. Using its own MiXCR run on the 5' RACE reads, TCRdb lists one record per CDR3 protein. The table has over 450,000 distinct CDR3 sequences, 10% to 15% seen once; the top ten hold under 7.5%. The sample was blood, either unsorted or a sorted T cell fraction (not recorded which). The source is a male donor with ankylosing spondylitis.

This clonotype showed up just a few times. J is TRBJ2-7 and V is TRBV3-1; 9 bases map to TRBD2. Germline V gene sequence: CDR1 LGHDT, CDR2 YNNKEL (reference sequence). The ends lost 6 bases at V and 9 bases at J; junction bases unmatched: 12. The CDR3 spans 14 residues. The DNA of the CDR3 is TGTGCCAGCAGACAGGGGATTAGCGGGAGCACGCAGTACTTC. As protein: CASRQGISGSTQYF.

The rearrangement joins TRBV4-1 to TRBJ2-1, with TRBD2 identical over 9 bases. The V and J ends lost 1 base and 7 bases, in that order; junction bases with no gene match: 17. The germline CDR1 and CDR2 sequences are MGHRA and YSYEKL. The CDR3 consists of 19 residues. CDR3 loop: CASSQGGLAGPLRENEQFF. CDR3 coding DNA: TGCGCCAGCAGCCAAGGAGGGCTAGCGGGGCCCCTTAGAGAGAATGAGCAGTTCTTC.

This clonotype was found many times. V usage is TRBV3-1 and J usage is TRBJ2-1; no firm D call. Trimming stripped 0 bases from V and 8 bases from J, with 5 bases between. The germline gives CDR1 LGHDT, CDR2 YNNKEL (reference sequence). This CDR3 is 12 amino acids long. The CDR3 reads CASSQEVYEQFF. In DNA, the CDR3 is TGTGCCAGCAGCCAAGAGGTCTATGAGCAGTTCTTC.

This clonotype was seen more than once but under ten times. The CDR3 loop is CASSPGGWAEAFF. In nucleotides, the CDR3 is TGTGCCAGCAGTCCCGGGGGTTGGGCTGAAGCTTTCTTT. The rearrangement joins TRBV27 to TRBJ1-1, with a tentative D call TRBD1 (5 bases). From germline, CDR1 is MNHEY and CDR2 SMNVEV (reference sequence). Trimming took 5 bases from V and 6 from J, leaving 13 bases between them. The CDR3 has 13 amino acids.

The chain links TRBV3-1 to TRBJ1-1; D is unclear. CDR1 LGHDT and CDR2 YNNKEL come from the germline V gene (reference sequence). The length of the CDR3 is 12 residues. With 1 base removed from V and 8 bases from J, the gap between germline ends came to 8 bases. Here the CDR3 reads CASSQVGVEAFF. The CDR3 nucleotides read TGTGCCAGCAGCCAAGTTGGTGTAGAAGCTTTCTTT. Full variable domain (outside the CDR3, taken from reference TRBV3-1 and TRBJ1-1): DTAVSQTPKYLVTQMGNDKSIKCEQNLGHDTMYWYKQDSKKFLKIMFSYNNKELIINETVPNRFSPKSPDKAHLNLHINSLELGDSAVYFCASSQVGVEAFFGQGTRLTVV.

The chain couples TRBV11-3 to TRBJ2-1; 7 bases are shared with TRBD2. The CDR3 consists of 16 residues. The germline CDR1 and CDR2 sequences are SGHNT and YENEEA. V shed 0 bases, J shed 5 bases, and the junction held 7 bases outside the gene matches. CDR3 residues: CASSLDGEGTDNEQFF. The CDR3 nucleotides read TGTGCCAGCAGCTTAGACGGGGAGGGAACGGACAATGAGCAGTTCTTC.

Only a few counts were recorded for this clonotype. The V call is TRBV7-9, the J call TRBJ2-1, with D possibly TRBD1 on 5 matching bases. The V gene's germline CDR1 is SEHNR and CDR2 FQNEAQ (reference sequence). V gave up 5 bases and J gave up 4 bases, with 12 bases separating them. This CDR3 region has 14 residues. In nucleotides, the CDR3 is TGTGCCAGCAGCCCCACAGGACGATACAATGAGCAGTTCTTC. This codes for CASSPTGRYNEQFF.

The chain has TRBV20-1 and TRBJ2-2; D is possibly TRBD2 (5 bases). The CDR3 covers 15 residues. V was trimmed by 0 bases and J by 5 bases, leaving 13 bases between them. CDR1 and CDR2 (germline): DFQATT, SNEGSKA (reference sequence). CDR3 sequence reads: CSARDPIARTGELFF. The DNA for the CDR3 is TGCAGTGCTAGAGATCCGATAGCGAGGACCGGGGAGCTGTTTTTT.

The chain carries TRBV12-3 or TRBV12-4 and TRBJ1-3; TRBD1 agrees at 7 bases. The CDR3 is made up of 17 amino acids. After removal of 0 bases from V and 3 bases from J, the junction contained 8 bases not matched to a gene. The CDR3 reads CASSLAAGGVFGNTIYF. The CDR3, as DNA: TGTGCCAGCAGTTTAGCGGCAGGGGGGGTGTTTGGAAACACCATATATTTT.

This chain joins TRBV20-1 and TRBJ2-3; no definite D call. The CDR3 runs to 12 residues. Germline loops: CDR1 DFQATT, CDR2 SNEGSKA (reference sequence). The CDR3 is CSHTPAADTQYF. As DNA, the CDR3 is TGCAGCCACACCCCCGCGGCAGATACGCAGTATTTT.

The rearrangement joins TRBV11-2 to TRBJ2-7; a possible D gene is TRBD2 (7 bases). Per the germline V gene, CDR1 is SGHAT and CDR2 is FQNNGV. V lost 5 bases and J lost 4, with 15 bases in between. The CDR3 contains 14 residues. DNA for the CDR3: TGTGCCAGCAGCCCAGTAGGGGGGGCGTACGAGCAGTACTTC. It encodes CASSPVGGAYEQYF.

The chain recombines TRBV11-2 with TRBJ2-2; 8 bases are shared with TRBD2. Germline V gene sequence: CDR1 SGHAT, CDR2 FQNNGV. Trimming took 2 bases from V and 0 from J; bases not matched to a gene: 5. This CDR3 region has 17 residues. CDR3 bases: TGTGCCAGCAGCTTACTTACTAGCGGTGCGAACACCGGGGAGCTGTTTTTT. It yields the protein CASSLLTSGANTGELFF. Complete variable domain (other parts from reference TRBV11-2 and TRBJ2-2): EAGVAQSPRYKIIEKRQSVAFWCNPISGHATLYWYQQILGQGPKLLIQFQNNGVVDDSQLPKDRFSAERLKGVDSTLKIQPAKLEDSAVYLCASSLLTSGANTGELFFGEGSRLTVL.

This chain links TRBV20-1 with TRBJ2-2; D is ambiguous. The CDR3 length is 15 residues. Trimming cost V 0 bases and J 1 base, with 9 bases left between them. Germline assignment: CDR1 DFQATT and CDR2 SNEGSKA (reference sequence). CDR3 residues: CSARDASKNTGELFF. The CDR3 DNA sequence: TGCAGTGCTAGAGATGCGAGTAAGAACACCGGGGAGCTGTTTTTT.